This T cell receptor beta chain was profiled in a study of shared clonotypes between healthy human individuals. Execution of the assay was at deep level. This table comes from immunoSEQ multiplex PCR, and its TCRdb copy is limited to in-frame clones, with some not included. The sample lists around 2.5 million clones; 93% were seen once. Regarding the study as a whole: An expected dependence of interdonor clonotype sharing on sequencing depth was noted.

About this clone: What it binds is not known.

Donors, healthy HIV-negative adults, lacked recent acute infections or vaccinations. The CDR3 is 13 amino acids. The ends were cut back, 5 bases at V and 8 bases at J, with 16 bases in the middle. Germline V gene lookup returns CDR1 SQVTM and CDR2 ANQGSEA. This receptor was identified in a young man in good health. Some clones in this sample may be carry-over from other donors' samples. J is TRBJ1-3 and V is TRBV29-1, with a tentative D call TRBD1 (5 bases). The sample was naive CD4+ T cells from PBMCs. The subset here: CD45RA+ positively selected. CDR3 sequence: CSVSGTLGDTIYF. The CDR3 nucleotides read TGCAGCGTTAGCGGGACGCTCGGGGACACCATATATTTT.